This T cell receptor (beta chain) emerged from a study of shared clonotypes between healthy human individuals (dated by TCRdb to between 2020 and 2021). Study-wide context: Two women and three men aged 18 to 49 years were included in the cohort. Between about 0.8 and 9.5 billion PBMCs per donor were obtained by leukapheresis. For each donor, three plates each were used for CD4 naive and CD4 memory, two plates were used for CD8 naive, and one plate was used for CD8 memory. Libraries were prepared and TCR repertoires were sequenced by different laboratories using diverse techniques, in order to increase sequencing depth and limit assay-specific biases. Blood TCR repertoires of roughly 5 healthy adults were deeply sequenced to estimate repertoire size and the extent of clonotype sharing between individuals.

Overall study results and their limits: Pairwise subsampling led to the expectation that sequencing depth would affect the degree of clonotype sharing among donors. Because the study included a small number of donors, the genetic and exposure-history diversity represented was limited. Estimated clonotype richness was generally larger for naive than for memory subsets. Only blood was sampled, and tissue TCR repertoires likely differ from those in blood. When four donors were compared, the shared fraction of clonotypes was around 4.6% for naive CD4, more than 3% for naive CD8, 2.3% for memory CD4, and 0.35% to 0.4% for memory CD8. Compared with non-shared clonotypes, the clonotypes found in all four sorted-subset donors had higher generation probabilities. Even with the large sequencing depth, rarefaction of the sorted-subset datasets indicated that sequencing was incomplete.

The donors were healthy, HIV-negative adults with no recently reported acute infections or vaccinations. Only Caucasian adults living in Nashville, Tennessee, USA were represented among the donors. CD4+ T cells were enriched by magnetic negative selection; naive cells were then positively selected on CD45RA, and the negative fraction formed the memory subset. Blood was collected by leukapheresis, and PBMCs were isolated by Ficoll-Histopaque density gradient centrifugation and then cryopreserved in liquid nitrogen vapor phase. Analytical flow cytometry was used to check the purity and quantity of each magnetically sorted T cell population. From each sorted fraction, genomic DNA was isolated and quantified by UV absorbance on a Nanodrop 2000c. With regard to this clone: It lacks a known antigen. Base-call qualities are not available, and no considerably larger clone is one nucleotide away.

Using the deep immunoSEQ assay, multiplex PCR amplified TCR CDR3 regions from genomic DNA. For each cell subset, the extracted genomic DNA was distributed evenly across all wells of several immunoSEQ 96-well plates, and each plate served as one replicate. For sorted subsets, about 220 ng of genomic DNA, equivalent to roughly 33,000 T cell genomes, went into each replicate PCR. The purified libraries were quantified using a Qubit 3.0 fluorometer, sized with a Bioanalyzer 2100, and then quantified again using the KAPA Library Quantification kit. Each immunoSEQ 96-well plate was sequenced on its own single-read 150-cycle Illumina NextSeq 550 flow cell. As for the authors' bioinformatics: The immunoSEQ output contained only junctional sequences without quality scores, so filtering could not match that applied to full-length reads. To assign V/J genes and CDR3, sequences were annotated using PyIR, a Python wrapper for IgBLAST v1.9, with IMGT germline references. Any read was removed if the V/J assignment was weak (E-value above 1e-6), the CDR3 was missing, or the read contained stop codons, out-of-frame junctions, or ambiguous translated residues. A V3J clonotype was defined by an identical inferred V gene, J gene, and CDR3 amino acid sequence. The percentage overlap between two repertoires was calculated by dividing the number of shared unique clonotypes by the size of the smaller repertoire. Repertoire richness was assessed with RTK rarefaction, the Chao1 estimator, and Recon v2.1 estimates of unobserved clonotypes. Generation probabilities were computed with OLGA for all TCRbeta clonotypes obtained by the gDNA method from four donors. TCRdb provides this immuneACCESS table in a form limited to in-frame rearrangements. Some clones are lacking; in checked studies, under half of them reflect an unresolved V gene, and why the rest are absent is not known. The V and J calls and clone size are taken from that table; D and trimming were inferred from the DNA. The sample data list a few million clones, and more than 85% of these were observed just once. The ten largest clonotypes hold under 0.45% of the sample.

V drops 7 bases and J drops 1 base, leaving 16 bases in between. As encoded in the germline V gene, CDR1 is SNHLY while CDR2 is FYNNEI. The cysteine opens and the phenylalanine closes a CDR3 of 15 amino acids. Only the CDR3 region is kept as DNA, spanning 45 bases read in frame from base 1. The specimen sequenced was naive CD4+ T cells from PBMCs. Explained via the paper, the cell subset or site label denotes: CD45RA+ positively selected. This TCR came from a man younger than 35 in good health. Some clones in this sample may be carry-over from other donors' samples. The rearrangement combines TRBV2 with TRBJ1-2, and perhaps TRBD1 as D gene, on 6 matching bases. The DNA is as follows: TGTGCCAGCAACCTGGACAGATTCAGTAACTATGGCTACACCTTC. Translated, it reads CASNLDRFSNYGYTF.